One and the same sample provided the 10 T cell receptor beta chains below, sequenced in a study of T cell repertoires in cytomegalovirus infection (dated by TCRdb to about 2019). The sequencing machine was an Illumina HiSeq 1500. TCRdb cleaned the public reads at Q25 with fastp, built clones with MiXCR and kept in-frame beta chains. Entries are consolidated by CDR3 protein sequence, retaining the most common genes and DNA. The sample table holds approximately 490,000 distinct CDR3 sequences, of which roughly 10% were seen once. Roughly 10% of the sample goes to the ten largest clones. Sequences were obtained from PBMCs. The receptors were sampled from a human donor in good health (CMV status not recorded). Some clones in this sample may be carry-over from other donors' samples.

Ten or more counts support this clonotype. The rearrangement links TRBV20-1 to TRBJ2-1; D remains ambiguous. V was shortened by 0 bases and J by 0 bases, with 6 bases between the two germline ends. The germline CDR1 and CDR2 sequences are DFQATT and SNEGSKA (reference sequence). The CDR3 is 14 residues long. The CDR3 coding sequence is TGCAGTGCTAGAGAGGGTATCTCCTACAATGAGCAGTTCTTC. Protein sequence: CSAREGISYNEQFF.

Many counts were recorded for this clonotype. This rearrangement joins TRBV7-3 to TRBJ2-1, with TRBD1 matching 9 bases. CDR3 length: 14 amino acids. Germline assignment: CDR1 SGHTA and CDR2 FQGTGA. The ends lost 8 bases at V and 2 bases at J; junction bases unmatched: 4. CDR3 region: CASSGTGTYNEQFF. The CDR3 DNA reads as TGTGCCAGCTCCGGGACAGGGACCTACAATGAGCAGTTCTTC.

In DNA form, the CDR3 reads TGCGCCAGCAGCTCGACTAGCGCACCCTCCTACAATGAGCAGTTCTTC. Its translation: CASSSTSAPSYNEQFF. The gene calls are TRBV5-1 and TRBJ2-1; 8 positions agree with TRBD2. V lost 3 bases to trimming and J lost 0 bases; unmatched junction nucleotides: 5. The germline CDR1 and CDR2 sequences are SGHRS and YFSETQ. This CDR3 spans 16 amino acids.

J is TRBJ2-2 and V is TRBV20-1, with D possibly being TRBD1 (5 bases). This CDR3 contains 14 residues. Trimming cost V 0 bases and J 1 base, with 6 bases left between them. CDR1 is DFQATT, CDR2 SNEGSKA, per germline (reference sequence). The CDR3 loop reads CSARDGQNTGELFF. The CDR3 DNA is TGCAGTGCTAGAGACGGACAGAACACCGGGGAGCTGTTTTTT.

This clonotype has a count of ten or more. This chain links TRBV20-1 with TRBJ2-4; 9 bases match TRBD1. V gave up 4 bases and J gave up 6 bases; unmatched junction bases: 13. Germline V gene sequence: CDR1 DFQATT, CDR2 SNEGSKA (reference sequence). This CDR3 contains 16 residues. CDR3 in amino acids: CSAMGDRVVFGNIQYF. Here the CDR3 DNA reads TGCAGTGCTATGGGGGACAGGGTGGTTTTCGGAAACATTCAGTACTTC.

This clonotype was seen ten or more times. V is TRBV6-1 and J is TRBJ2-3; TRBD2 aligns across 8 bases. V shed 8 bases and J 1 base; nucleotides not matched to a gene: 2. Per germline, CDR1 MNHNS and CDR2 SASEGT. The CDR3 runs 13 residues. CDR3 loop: CASRTSRTDTQYF. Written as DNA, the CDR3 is TGTGCCAGCCGGACTAGCCGCACAGATACGCAGTATTTT.

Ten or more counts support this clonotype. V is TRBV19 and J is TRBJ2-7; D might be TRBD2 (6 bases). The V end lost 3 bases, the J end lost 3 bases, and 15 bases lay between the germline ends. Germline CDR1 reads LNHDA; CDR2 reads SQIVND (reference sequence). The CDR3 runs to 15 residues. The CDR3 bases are TGTGCCAGTAGTATTCTTGGGGGAGGTCGCTACGAGCAGTACTTC. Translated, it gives CASSILGGGRYEQYF.

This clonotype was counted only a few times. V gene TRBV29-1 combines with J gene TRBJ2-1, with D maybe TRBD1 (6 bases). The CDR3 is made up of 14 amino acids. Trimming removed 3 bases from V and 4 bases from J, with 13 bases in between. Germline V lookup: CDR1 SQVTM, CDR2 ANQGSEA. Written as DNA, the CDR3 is TGCAGCGTTGATAGGTCAGGGGTGTACAATGAGCAGTTCTTC. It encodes CSVDRSGVYNEQFF.

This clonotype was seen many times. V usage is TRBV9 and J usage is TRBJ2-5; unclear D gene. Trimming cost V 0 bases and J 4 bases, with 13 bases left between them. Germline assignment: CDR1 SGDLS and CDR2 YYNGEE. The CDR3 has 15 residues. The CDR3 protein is CASSVDSRAGETQYF. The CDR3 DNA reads TGTGCCAGCAGCGTAGACAGCCGGGCTGGAGAGACCCAGTACTTC.

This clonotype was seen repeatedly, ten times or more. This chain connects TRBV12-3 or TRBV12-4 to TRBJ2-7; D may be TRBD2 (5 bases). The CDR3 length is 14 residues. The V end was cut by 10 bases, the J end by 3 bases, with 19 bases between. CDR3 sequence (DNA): TGTGCCACAAGCGGCTCATCGGAAAACTACGAGCAGTACTTC. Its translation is CATSGSSENYEQYF.